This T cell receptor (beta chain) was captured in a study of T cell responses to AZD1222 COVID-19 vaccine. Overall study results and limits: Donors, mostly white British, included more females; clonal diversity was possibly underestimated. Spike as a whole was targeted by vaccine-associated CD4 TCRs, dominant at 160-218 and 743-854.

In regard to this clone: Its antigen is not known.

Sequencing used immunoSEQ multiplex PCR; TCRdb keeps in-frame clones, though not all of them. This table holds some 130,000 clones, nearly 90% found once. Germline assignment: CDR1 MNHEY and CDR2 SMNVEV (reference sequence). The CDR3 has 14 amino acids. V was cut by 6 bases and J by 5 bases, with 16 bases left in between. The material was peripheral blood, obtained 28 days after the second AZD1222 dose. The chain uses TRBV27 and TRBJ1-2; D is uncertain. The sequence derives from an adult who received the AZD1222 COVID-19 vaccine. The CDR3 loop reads CASRTGWRSYGYTF. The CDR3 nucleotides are TGTGCCAGCAGGACGGGGTGGAGATCTTATGGCTACACCTTC.